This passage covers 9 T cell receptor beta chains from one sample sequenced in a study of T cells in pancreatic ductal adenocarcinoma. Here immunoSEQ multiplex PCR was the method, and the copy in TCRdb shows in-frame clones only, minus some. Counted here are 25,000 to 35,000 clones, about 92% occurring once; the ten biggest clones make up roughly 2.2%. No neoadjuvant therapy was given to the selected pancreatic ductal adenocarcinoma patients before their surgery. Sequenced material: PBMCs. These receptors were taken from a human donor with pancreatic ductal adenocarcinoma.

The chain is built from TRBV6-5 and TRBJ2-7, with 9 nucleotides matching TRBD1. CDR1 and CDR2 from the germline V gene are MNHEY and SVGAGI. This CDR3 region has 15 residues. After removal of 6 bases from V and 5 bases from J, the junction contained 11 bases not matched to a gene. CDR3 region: CASRRTGTGYDEQYF. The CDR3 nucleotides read TGTGCCAGCAGGCGTACCGGGACAGGGTACGACGAGCAGTACTTC.

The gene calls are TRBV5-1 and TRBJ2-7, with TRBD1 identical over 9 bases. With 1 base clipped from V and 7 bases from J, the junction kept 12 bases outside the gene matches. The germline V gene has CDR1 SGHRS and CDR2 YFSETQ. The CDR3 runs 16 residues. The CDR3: CASSLRLGTGFGEQYF. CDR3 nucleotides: TGCGCCAGCAGCTTGCGCTTGGGGACAGGGTTTGGAGAGCAGTACTTC.

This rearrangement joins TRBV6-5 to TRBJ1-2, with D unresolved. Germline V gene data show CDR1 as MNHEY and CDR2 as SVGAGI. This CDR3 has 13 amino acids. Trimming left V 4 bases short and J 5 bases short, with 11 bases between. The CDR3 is CASSLNRFYGYTF. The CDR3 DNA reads TGTGCCAGCAGTTTAAACCGGTTTTATGGCTACACCTTC.

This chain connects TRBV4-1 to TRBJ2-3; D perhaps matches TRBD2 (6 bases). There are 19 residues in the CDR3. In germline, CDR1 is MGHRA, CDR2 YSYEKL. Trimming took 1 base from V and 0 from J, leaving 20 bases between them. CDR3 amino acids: CASSQGASRGAGSTDTQYF. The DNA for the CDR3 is TGCGCCAGCAGCCAAGGGGCCTCACGTGGAGCGGGCAGCACAGATACGCAGTATTTT.

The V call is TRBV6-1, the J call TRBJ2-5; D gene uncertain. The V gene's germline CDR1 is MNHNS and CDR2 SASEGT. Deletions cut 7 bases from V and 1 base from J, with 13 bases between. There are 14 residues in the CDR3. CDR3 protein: CASILGRFQETQYF. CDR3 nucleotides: TGTGCCAGCATCCTAGGCCGTTTCCAAGAGACCCAGTACTTC.

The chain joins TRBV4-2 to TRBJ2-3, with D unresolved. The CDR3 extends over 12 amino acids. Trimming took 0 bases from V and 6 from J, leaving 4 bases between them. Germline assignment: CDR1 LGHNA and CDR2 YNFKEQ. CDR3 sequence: CASSQDEDTQYF. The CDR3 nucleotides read TGTGCCAGCAGCCAAGACGAGGATACGCAGTATTTT.

DNA of the CDR3: TGTGCCAGCAGTTACTCGTTCGTGGGGGGGTTTGATGAGCAGTTCTTC. Amino acid sequence: CASSYSFVGGFDEQFF. The rearrangement joins TRBV6-5 to TRBJ2-1, with TRBD2 identical over 7 bases. Unmatched junction bases numbered 10, after V lost 0 bases and J lost 8 bases. Germline V lookup: CDR1 MNHEY, CDR2 SVGAGI. The CDR3 runs 16 residues.

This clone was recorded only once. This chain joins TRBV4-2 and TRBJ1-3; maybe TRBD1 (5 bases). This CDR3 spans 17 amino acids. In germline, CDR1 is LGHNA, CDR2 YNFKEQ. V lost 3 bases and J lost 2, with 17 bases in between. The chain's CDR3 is CASSQIEWGNPGNTIYF. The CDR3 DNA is TGTGCCAGCAGCCAGATCGAGTGGGGGAACCCTGGAAACACCATATATTTT.

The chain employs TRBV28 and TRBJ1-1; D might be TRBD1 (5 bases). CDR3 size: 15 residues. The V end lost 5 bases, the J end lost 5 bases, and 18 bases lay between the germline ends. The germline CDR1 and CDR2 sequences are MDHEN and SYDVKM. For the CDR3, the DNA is TGTGCCAGCAGTCCAACCCAGAGGGGCGGGACTGAAGCTTTCTTT. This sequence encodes CASSPTQRGGTEAFF.